This is a list of T cell receptor beta chains from one sample in a study of cytomegalovirus exposure and HLA in healthy donors. Sequencing was performed with immunoSEQ multiplex PCR; in TCRdb, only in-frame clones are kept and a portion is missing. The top ten hold approximately 5.5% of the sample, which has 90,000 to 110,000 clones, just under 70% seen once. Sequencing used PBMCs. These TCRs come from a woman in her seventies in good health and CMV-seropositive. The CDR3 runs from the conserved cysteine through the conserved F or W. The D gene is left open where the match is weak. Clone size appears in some rows only: once, few, many, or a class for an expanded clone.

>TRBV7-2|-|TRBJ1-3|TRBD1
TGTGCCAGCAGCGTGGGACAGCCTATCTCTGGAAACACCATATATTTT
CASSVGQPISGNTIYF
>TRBV19|few|TRBJ1-6|-
TGTGCCAGTAGTATCGATAGAAATTCACCCCTCCACTTT
CASSIDRNSPLHF
>TRBV7-9|-|TRBJ1-5|-
TGTGCCAGCAGCTTAGGCTCAGGGTTCAATCAGCCCCAGCATTTT
CASSLGSGFNQPQHF
>TRBV27|-|TRBJ1-2|-
TGTGCCAGCAGTTTATACCCGCGGGCGGACTATGGCTACACCTTC
CASSLYPRADYGYTF
>TRBV5-1|-|TRBJ2-6|-
TGCGCCAGCAGCTTGAGCGGAAACTCTGGGGCCAACGTCCTGACTTTC
CASSLSGNSGANVLTF
>TRBV5-6|-|TRBJ1-2|TRBD1
TGTGCCAGCAGCTTGGGACAGGGGGCGATCAACTATGGCTACACCTTC
CASSLGQGAINYGYTF
>TRBV4-2|medium-sized|TRBJ1-1|-
TGTGCCAGCAGCCAAGAGGGAGGGACTGAAGCTTTCTTT
CASSQEGGTEAFF
>TRBV7-8|-|TRBJ2-1|-
TGTGCCAGCAGCTTTGAGGGGGGGACCTACAATGAGCAGTTCTTC
CASSFEGGTYNEQFF
>TRBV7-9|once|TRBJ2-6|-
TGTGCCAGCAGCTTAGGCAGGTGGTCCCTCTCTGGGGCCAACGTCCTGACTTTC
CASSLGRWSLSGANVLTF
>TRBV6-5|-|TRBJ2-5|-
TGTGCCAGCAGTTACTCGGCCTCAGCGGGCCAAGAGACCCAGTACTTC
CASSYSASAGQETQYF
>TRBV5-1|-|TRBJ2-3|TRBD2
TGCGCCAGCAGCTGGGACCTCGGGGGGGTGAGAGATACGCAGTATTTT
CASSWDLGGVRDTQYF
>TRBV30|few|TRBJ1-6|TRBD1
TGTGCCTGGAGTGTGGGACAGGACCGGAGTTCACCCCTCCACTTT
CAWSVGQDRSSPLHF
>TRBV7-9|-|TRBJ2-7|TRBD2
TGTGCCAGCAGCTTAACACTAGCGGGGGGGTCCTACGAGCAGTACTTC
CASSLTLAGGSYEQYF
>TRBV19|-|TRBJ1-1|TRBD1
TGTGCCAGTAGGGCGGACAGGGTTTACACTGAAGCTTTCTTT
CASRADRVYTEAFF
>TRBV6-1|-|TRBJ2-7|-
TGTGCCAGCAATTCAGGTCCCTACGAGCAGTACTTC
CASNSGPYEQYF
>TRBV15|-|TRBJ1-1|TRBD1
TGTGCCACCAGCGGAAGTCACGGGACAGGGGTGTACACTGAAGCTTTCTTT
CATSGSHGTGVYTEAFF
>TRBV9|few|TRBJ1-2|TRBD1
TGTGCCAGCAGCGCAGGACAGGGGGACTATGGCTACACCTTC
CASSAGQGDYGYTF
>TRBV4-2|few|TRBJ2-7|TRBD2
TGTGCCAGCAGCCCTCGGCGGGGGGGCTCCTACGAGCAGTACTTC
CASSPRRGGSYEQYF
>TRBV11-2|-|TRBJ2-5|TRBD1
TGTGCCAGCAGCTCCTCCCTATTGACAGGGGCGGAAGAGACCCAGTACTTC
CASSSSLLTGAEETQYF
>TRBV29-1|few|TRBJ2-1|TRBD2
TGCAGCGTTGAGCCCCGCCTAGCGGGGGGGCTTAATGAGCAGTTCTTC
CSVEPRLAGGLNEQFF
>TRBV6-5|-|TRBJ2-5|-
TGTGCCAGCAGCTCGGCCGGGGGAGAGACCCAGTACTTC
CASSSAGGETQYF
>TRBV7-9|-|TRBJ1-2|TRBD1
TGTGCCAGCAGCCCCGACAGGGGCCAAAACTATGGCTACACCTTC
CASSPDRGQNYGYTF
>TRBV4-1|-|TRBJ1-4|TRBD1
TGCGCCAGCAGCCACTACCGGGACAGTCCCGAAAAACTGTTTTTT
CASSHYRDSPEKLFF
>TRBV7-2|-|TRBJ2-5|TRBD2
TGTGCCAGCGGGACTAGCGGGGGGCAAGAGACCCAGTACTTC
CASGTSGGQETQYF
>TRBV6-1|few|TRBJ1-6|-
TGTGCCAGCGTGGTAGGGGCCGATAATTCACCCCTCCACTTT
CASVVGADNSPLHF
>TRBV19|-|TRBJ1-4|-
TGTGCCAGTTCAACAGCAACTAATGAAAAACTGTTTTTT
CASSTATNEKLFF
>TRBV6-5|few|TRBJ1-1|TRBD1
TGTGCCAGCAGTGGAATCGGACAGGGCTTCGCTGAAGCTTTCTTT
CASSGIGQGFAEAFF
>TRBV7-6|few|TRBJ1-2|-
TGTGCCAGCAGTGGGGTTAACAGGGTTGGCTACACCTTC
CASSGVNRVGYTF
>TRBV2|few|TRBJ1-4|-
TGTGCCAGCAGGGGTGAGGGAGGAGAAAAACTGTTTTTT
CASRGEGGEKLFF
>TRBV19|-|TRBJ2-7|TRBD2
TGTGCCAGTAGTATTGTAGCGGGGGGGTCCTACGAGCAGTACTTC
CASSIVAGGSYEQYF
>TRBV7-2|-|TRBJ2-5|TRBD1
TGTGCCAGCAGCCCACAGGGGGCGGGGGAGACCCAGTACTTC
CASSPQGAGETQYF
>TRBV19|-|TRBJ2-6|-
TGTGCCAGTAGTAATAAGGGAGGAACCAACTCTGGGGCCAACGTCCTGACTTTC
CASSNKGGTNSGANVLTF
>TRBV19|-|TRBJ2-1|TRBD1
TGTGCCAGTAGTAGTGGTGACAGGGGGCATGACAATGAGCAGTTCTTC
CASSSGDRGHDNEQFF
>TRBV18|-|TRBJ1-1|-
TGTGCCAGCTCACCATCCACGCTTATTGTGACAAGTGAAGCTTTCTTT
CASSPSTLIVTSEAFF
>TRBV28|-|TRBJ2-7|-
TGTGCCAGCAGTCTGGACAGCCACAGTTCGGAGCAGTACTTC
CASSLDSHSSEQYF
>TRBV1|-|TRBJ1-1|-
TGCACCAGCAGCCACCCCGCGACAGGGTTTACTGAAGCTTTCTTT
CTSSHPATGFTEAFF
>TRBV7-6|-|TRBJ2-7|TRBD2
TGTGCCACCGGACTAGCGGGGGGGCTCCACTACGAGCAGTACTTC
CATGLAGGLHYEQYF
>TRBV7-6|-|TRBJ1-2|TRBD1
TGTGCCAGCAACAACGGACGCCGGGACAGCGCTCGACGCTACACCTTC
CASNNGRRDSARRYTF
>TRBV6-6|-|TRBJ1-5|TRBD1
TGTGCCAGCAGTCACCGCGGACAGGTCAATCAGCCCCAGCATTTT
CASSHRGQVNQPQHF
>TRBV7-2|-|TRBJ2-1|-
TGTGCCAGCAGCTTGGGGCCGGCCCGGGATGAGCAGTTCTTC
CASSLGPARDEQFF
>TRBV6-6|few|TRBJ1-1|-
TGTGCCAGCAGTTACCCACAGGGCTTCCGGAGCACTGAAGCTTTCTTT
CASSYPQGFRSTEAFF